The 14 T cell receptor beta chains below were found in one sample sequenced in a study of a mutant IDH1 vaccine in newly diagnosed glioma. The assay was immunoSEQ multiplex PCR, and TCRdb's table has in-frame clones only and misses some. The data show about 83,000 clones, more than 80% seen once. Time point of the sample: week 47, end of study. Every vaccination contained 300 ug of the mutant IDH1 20-mer peptide and was paired with topical imiquimod. No antigen is known for these receptors. Sample: PBMCs, taken from a glioma patient whose treatment included an IDH1 peptide vaccine. These receptor sequences come from a man in his forties with glioma.

The chain couples TRBV5-1 to TRBJ2-5, with a possible D match to TRBD2 (6 bases). The CDR3 contains 16 residues. Trimming left V 4 bases short and J 5 bases short, with 21 bases between. Germline V lookup: CDR1 SGHRS, CDR2 YFSETQ. The CDR3 DNA reads as TGCGCCAGCAGCCCCAGGGCGGGGCTCCTGAAGGAGACCCAGTACTTC. Translating it yields CASSPRAGLLKETQYF. The full variable domain, in which reference TRBV5-1 and TRBJ2-5 provide the parts outside the CDR3, is KAGVTQTPRYLIKTRGQQVTLSCSPISGHRSVSWYQQTPGQGLQFLFEYFSETQRNKGNFPGRFSGRQFSNSRSEMNVSTLELGDSALYLCASSPRAGLLKETQYFGPGTRLLVL.

This sequence joins TRBV12-5 and TRBJ2-5; possible D gene TRBD2, 6 bases. Looked up from germline, CDR1 is LGHNT and CDR2 is FRNRAP. V was pared by 1 base and J by 3 bases, with 15 bases between. This CDR3 has 16 amino acids. Here the CDR3 DNA reads TGTGCTAGTGGTTTGGGTTTGACTAGTGGGGAAGAGACCCAGTACTTC. As protein: CASGLGLTSGEETQYF.

The chain combines TRBV11-3 with TRBJ2-2; no clear D gene. This CDR3 is 13 amino acids long. Germline V gives CDR1 SGHNT, CDR2 YENEEA. Trimming left V 2 bases short and J 8 bases short, with 9 bases between. This CDR3 reads CASSLMLWGELFF. CDR3 coding DNA: TGTGCCAGCAGCTTAATGCTATGGGGGGAGCTGTTTTTT.

This clone turned up a few times. The CDR3 DNA sequence: TGTGCCAGCCTTTGGGCAGGGGCAATGTCCTACGAGCAGTACTTC. Amino acids: CASLWAGAMSYEQYF. The chain combines TRBV6-6 with TRBJ2-7; a possible D gene is TRBD1 (6 bases). The CDR3 runs to 15 residues. Germline values: CDR1 MNHNY, CDR2 SVGAGI (reference sequence). Trimming stripped 8 bases from V and 1 base from J, with 18 bases between.

In this sample, this clone turned up once. The chain combines TRBV2 with TRBJ2-6; the D gene is possibly TRBD1 (6 bases). Germline V CDR1 and CDR2: SNHLY, FYNNEI. Trimming shortened V by 8 bases and J by 0 bases, and 17 bases separated the two germline ends. CDR3 length equals 17 residues. The CDR3 here is CASGRDNQASGANVLTF. The CDR3 region has the DNA TGTGCCAGCGGCCGGGACAATCAGGCCTCTGGGGCCAACGTCCTGACTTTC.

This clone was detected only once. This rearrangement joins TRBV7-2 to TRBJ2-1; a weak D match, TRBD1 (5 bases). The germline V gene has CDR1 SGHTA and CDR2 FQGNSA. Trimming cost V 5 bases and J 8 bases, with 19 bases left between them. The CDR3 sequence is 15 residues long. As DNA, the CDR3 is TGTGCCAGCAGCGTTCGACAGCCCGTCGGGTATGAGCAGTTCTTC. Translated, it gives CASSVRQPVGYEQFF.

This clone was recorded only once. The chain links TRBV11-2 to TRBJ2-5; 9 bases are a match to TRBD2. CDR1 and CDR2 (germline): SGHAT, FQNNGV. The CDR3 is 17 residues long. J lost 0 bases, V lost 4 bases, and 9 bases had no gene match. CDR3 sequence: CASSSPKRGAYQETQYF. CDR3 sequence (DNA): TGTGCCAGCAGCTCTCCTAAGCGGGGGGCTTACCAAGAGACCCAGTACTTC.

The J gene is TRBJ1-2, the V gene TRBV7-9; unclear D gene. The V gene lost 1 base and the J gene lost 7 bases, with 16 bases spanning the gap. The germline gives CDR1 SEHNR, CDR2 FQNEAQ (reference sequence). The CDR3 has 15 residues. CDR3 protein: CASSLGTSRLPGYTF. For the CDR3, the DNA is TGTGCCAGCAGCTTAGGAACCAGCCGCCTCCCTGGCTACACCTTC.

The chain is built from TRBV4-2 and TRBJ1-5; D unclear. Trimming took 5 bases from V and 5 from J, leaving 19 bases between them. Germline V gene lookup returns CDR1 LGHNA and CDR2 YNFKEQ. CDR3 size: 16 residues. The CDR3 nucleotides are TGTGCCAGCAGCTTGAGGCAGATGGTTTTCGATCAGCCCCAGCATTTT. Translation gives CASSLRQMVFDQPQHF.

This chain uses TRBV9 with TRBJ2-1, with 7 positions matching TRBD2. J gave up 9 bases and V 3 bases, and 6 bases lay outside the gene matches. The length of the CDR3 is 13 residues. Germline values: CDR1 SGDLS, CDR2 YYNGEE. CDR3 sequence: CASSAGGGSEQFF. CDR3 DNA: TGTGCCAGCAGCGCGGGGGGTGGATCTGAGCAGTTCTTC.

The rearrangement uses TRBV7-9 and TRBJ1-2; 7 bases fit TRBD1. With 6 bases clipped from V and 1 base from J, the junction kept 11 bases outside the gene matches. CDR1 is SEHNR and CDR2 is FQNEAQ in the germline V gene (reference sequence). This CDR3 is built from 16 residues. CDR3 region: CASRPPSGTVNYGYTF. For the CDR3, the DNA is TGTGCCAGCAGACCCCCATCCGGGACAGTTAACTATGGCTACACCTTC.

This chain joins TRBV6-6 and TRBJ1-4; no clear D gene. Trimming left V 0 bases short and J 5 bases short, with 13 bases between. Looked up from germline, CDR1 is MNHNY and CDR2 is SVGAGI (reference sequence). The CDR3 sequence is 16 residues long. CDR3 loop: CASSYSPAAINEKLFF. The CDR3 bases are TGTGCCAGCAGTTACTCCCCAGCTGCGATCAATGAAAAACTGTTTTTT.

The V gene is TRBV28, the J gene TRBJ2-7; D could derive from TRBD1 or TRBD2 (5 bases each). Trimming took 5 bases from V and 3 from J, leaving 17 bases between them. This CDR3 is 15 amino acids long. CDR1 and CDR2 from the germline V gene are MDHEN and SYDVKM. The CDR3 is CASSVRDGTRYEQYF. CDR3 DNA: TGTGCCAGCAGTGTGAGGGACGGAACCCGCTACGAGCAGTACTTC.

The rearrangement uses TRBV2 and TRBJ2-7, with 11 nucleotides matching TRBD2. J lost 7 bases, V lost 3 bases, and 8 bases had no gene match. CDR1 is SNHLY, CDR2 FYNNEI, per germline. This CDR3 contains 15 residues. The CDR3, as DNA: TGTGCCAGCAGTGAGGTAGCGGGGGGGCCGGATGAGCAGTACTTC. Protein sequence: CASSEVAGGPDEQYF.